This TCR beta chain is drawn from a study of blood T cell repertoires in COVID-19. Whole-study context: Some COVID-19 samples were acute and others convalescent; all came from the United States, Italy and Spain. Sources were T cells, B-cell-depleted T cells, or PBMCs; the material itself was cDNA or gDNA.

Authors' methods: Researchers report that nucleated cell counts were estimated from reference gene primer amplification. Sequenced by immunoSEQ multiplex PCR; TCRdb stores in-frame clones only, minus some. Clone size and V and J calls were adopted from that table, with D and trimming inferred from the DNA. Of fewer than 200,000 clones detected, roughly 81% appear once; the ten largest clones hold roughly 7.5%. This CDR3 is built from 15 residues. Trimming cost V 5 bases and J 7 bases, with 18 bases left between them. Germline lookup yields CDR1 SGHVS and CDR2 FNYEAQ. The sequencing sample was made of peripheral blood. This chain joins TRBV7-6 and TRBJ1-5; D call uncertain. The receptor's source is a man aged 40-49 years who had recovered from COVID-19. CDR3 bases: TGTGCCAGCAGCCGGGCAGGCCCGGGGAGGCAGCCCCAGCATTTT. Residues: CASSRAGPGRQPQHF.